The 24 T cell receptor beta chains in this list originate from one sample, sequenced in a study. Via MiXCR, TCRdb re-called the RT-PCR reads, giving one row per CDR3 protein. The table records around 700,000 distinct CDR3 sequences, approximately 15% of them present only once. The material sequenced was memory CD4+ T cells from blood. Receptors were obtained from a female donor in good health, serving as a healthy control.

This clonotype was detected a few times. This sequence joins TRBV27 and TRBJ2-7, with D possibly matching TRBD1 (6 bases). This CDR3 contains 14 residues. V lost 5 bases, J lost 2 bases, and 13 bases lay in between. CDR1 MNHEY and CDR2 SMNVEV come from the germline V gene (reference sequence). CDR3 DNA: TGTGCCAGCAGTCCCCTGGACAGACCCTACGAGCAGTACTTC. Translated, it gives CASSPLDRPYEQYF.

This clonotype was recorded at least ten times. This chain joins TRBV5-5 and TRBJ2-3; D ambiguous. The ends were cut back, 4 bases at V and 6 bases at J, with 9 bases in the middle. Looked up from germline, CDR1 is SGHKS and CDR2 is YYEKEE (reference sequence). The CDR3 is 12 amino acids. The DNA for the CDR3 is TGTGCCAGCAGCCATACACTGGATACGCAGTATTTT. Translation gives CASSHTLDTQYF.

This clonotype was seen many times. The chain combines TRBV11-2 with TRBJ1-2; the match to TRBD1 covers 8 bases. Germline V gene lookup returns CDR1 SGHAT and CDR2 FQNNGV. The CDR3 runs to 17 residues. Unmatched junction bases numbered 8, after V lost 2 bases and J lost 0 bases. CDR3 residues: CASSLPDRVRPNYGYTF. The CDR3 DNA reads as TGTGCCAGCAGCTTACCGGACAGGGTTCGTCCTAACTATGGCTACACCTTC.

This rearrangement joins TRBV9 to TRBJ1-2; 10 positions match TRBD1. Germline V gene lookup returns CDR1 SGDLS and CDR2 YYNGEE. The CDR3 is 15 residues long. V lost 4 bases, J lost 8 bases, and 11 bases stayed unmatched. DNA of the CDR3: TGTGCCAGCAGCCTAAGACAGGGGGCGGTGGGAGGCTACACCTTC. This sequence encodes CASSLRQGAVGGYTF.

The chain is built from TRBV6-2 or TRBV6-3 and TRBJ2-1; TRBD2 matches 10 bases. There are 16 residues in the CDR3. Germline V lookup: CDR1 MNHEY, CDR2 SVGEGT. V gave up 5 bases and J gave up 12 bases; unmatched junction bases: 16. The CDR3 here is CASSPRSYSGGPAQFF. CDR3 DNA sequence: TGTGCCAGCAGTCCTCGTAGTTATAGCGGGGGGCCCGCGCAGTTCTTC.

This clonotype showed up just a few times. The genes are TRBV12-3 or TRBV12-4 and TRBJ1-1; 11 bases are shared with TRBD1. The CDR3 extends over 15 amino acids. Unmatched junction bases numbered 4, after V lost 4 bases and J lost 3 bases. The CDR3 region has the DNA TGTGCCAGCAGTTGGACAGGGGGCGGCGACACTGAAGCTTTCTTT. Its protein is CASSWTGGGDTEAFF.

In its sample, this clonotype was seen many times. The chain carries TRBV27 and TRBJ2-2; weak D call: TRBD1 (5 bases). The CDR3 runs to 13 residues. Trimming took off 6 bases at V and 5 bases at J, with 10 bases between the two ends. CDR1 MNHEY and CDR2 SMNVEV come from the germline V gene (reference sequence). The CDR3: CASRTEWTGELFF. CDR3 nucleotides: TGTGCCAGCAGGACAGAGTGGACCGGGGAGCTGTTTTTT.

This chain links TRBV7-2 with TRBJ2-3; D is unclear. CDR1 is SGHTA and CDR2 is FQGNSA in the germline V gene. The CDR3 runs to 15 residues. Trimming shortened V by 1 base and J by 2 bases, and 10 bases separated the two germline ends. The CDR3 DNA reads TGTGCCAGCAGCTTAGTCCCACCCCTCACAGATACGCAGTATTTT. Protein product: CASSLVPPLTDTQYF. Full variable domain (outside the CDR3, taken from reference TRBV7-2 and TRBJ2-3): GAGVSQSPSNKVTEKGKDVELRCDPISGHTALYWYRQSLGQGLEFLIYFQGNSAPDKSGLPSDRFSAERTGGSVSTLTIQRTQQEDSAVYLCASSLVPPLTDTQYFGPGTRLTVL.

J is TRBJ1-4 and V is TRBV28, with D perhaps TRBD1 (6 bases). V was shortened by 4 bases and J by 8 bases, with 17 bases between the two germline ends. The CDR3 is 15 residues long. From germline, CDR1 is MDHEN and CDR2 SYDVKM. This CDR3 is CASSSSGAPREKLFF. The DNA for the CDR3 is TGTGCCAGCAGTTCCTCAGGGGCCCCTAGGGAAAAACTGTTTTTT.

This clonotype has more than one count but fewer than ten. The chain uses TRBV7-2 and TRBJ2-3, with 10 bases that match TRBD2. Germline CDR1 SGHTA, CDR2 FQGNSA. V lost 3 bases and J lost 1; bases outside the gene matches: 7. There are 17 residues in the CDR3. The CDR3 reads CASSFGALAGGTDTQYF. CDR3 in DNA: TGTGCCAGCAGCTTCGGCGCCCTAGCGGGAGGCACAGATACGCAGTATTTT.

The chain is built from TRBV28 and TRBJ1-1, with D possibly matching TRBD1 (5 bases). In germline, CDR1 is MDHEN, CDR2 SYDVKM. V gave up 3 bases and J gave up 4 bases, with 15 bases separating them. There are 15 residues in the CDR3. This chain's CDR3 is CASSLRGVSGTEAFF. CDR3 coding DNA: TGTGCCAGCAGTTTGAGGGGCGTGTCAGGCACTGAAGCTTTCTTT. The whole variable domain, filled in from reference TRBV28 and TRBJ1-1, reads DVKVTQSSRYLVKRTGEKVFLECVQDMDHENMFWYRQDPGLGLRLIYFSYDVKMKEKGDIPEGYSVSREKKERFSLILESASTNQTSMYLCASSLRGVSGTEAFFGQGTRLTVV.

In its sample, this clonotype was seen many times. This chain connects TRBV29-1 to TRBJ1-1; D is undetermined. Trimming cost V 3 bases and J 2 bases, with 13 bases left between them. This CDR3 contains 14 residues. Germline-derived CDR1 and CDR2 are SQVTM and ANQGSEA. Here the CDR3 reads CSVDLRRINTEAFF. The CDR3 DNA follows: TGCAGCGTTGACCTCCGCCGGATAAACACTGAAGCTTTCTTT.

This clonotype has just a few counts. This chain uses TRBV6-2 or TRBV6-3 with TRBJ2-1; D not certain. The CDR3 is 14 amino acids. The germline V gene has CDR1 MNHEY and CDR2 SVGEGT. Deletions cut 2 bases from V and 7 bases from J, with 12 bases between. CDR3 in DNA: TGTGCCAGCAGTTACGACGCCTATGAAAATGAGCAGTTCTTC. The encoded protein is CASSYDAYENEQFF.

This clonotype has a handful of counts. The gene calls are TRBV5-4 and TRBJ2-5; no firm D call. The CDR3 consists of 16 residues. Trimming took off 0 bases at V and 5 bases at J, with 17 bases between the two ends. The V gene's germline CDR1 is SGHNT and CDR2 YYREEE (reference sequence). The CDR3 coding sequence is TGTGCCAGCAGCTTGGAAGGGCAGTTCTTGTTGGAGACCCAGTACTTC. Amino acids: CASSLEGQFLLETQYF.

This rearrangement joins TRBV6-2 or TRBV6-3 to TRBJ2-3; D gene ambiguous. The CDR3 sequence is 15 residues long. The V end was cut by 5 bases, the J end by 1 base, with 13 bases between. Germline V lookup: CDR1 MNHEY, CDR2 SVGEGT. The CDR3 nucleotides are TGTGCCAGCAGTCCCTGGAGAGGAGGCACAGATACGCAGTATTTT. As protein: CASSPWRGGTDTQYF.

This clonotype was seen a few times. V gene TRBV9 combines with J gene TRBJ1-1, with TRBD1 matching 9 bases. Germline loops: CDR1 SGDLS, CDR2 YYNGEE. V shed 4 bases and J 3 bases; nucleotides not matched to a gene: 4. The CDR3 extends over 14 amino acids. CDR3 nucleotide sequence: TGTGCCAGCAGCCCCCGGACAGGGGACACTGAAGCTTTCTTT. Translating gives CASSPRTGDTEAFF.

This clonotype was recorded many times. This sequence joins TRBV7-2 and TRBJ2-2; D is unresolved. V lost 5 bases, J lost 0 bases, and 13 bases lay in between. Looked up from germline, CDR1 is SGHTA and CDR2 is FQGNSA. This CDR3 contains 16 residues. The CDR3 region is CASSRTLLTNTGELFF. The CDR3, as DNA: TGTGCCAGCAGCCGGACGCTCCTCACGAACACCGGGGAGCTGTTTTTT. The full variable domain, completed using reference TRBV7-2 and TRBJ2-2, is GAGVSQSPSNKVTEKGKDVELRCDPISGHTALYWYRQSLGQGLEFLIYFQGNSAPDKSGLPSDRFSAERTGGSVSTLTIQRTQQEDSAVYLCASSRTLLTNTGELFFGEGSRLTVL.

This clonotype was counted a few times. This sequence joins TRBV12-3 or TRBV12-4 and TRBJ1-1; D gene uncertain. The CDR3 totals 15 residues. Trimming left V 4 bases short and J 0 bases short, with 12 bases between. In DNA, the CDR3 is TGTGCCAGCAGTTCCGAAAGAACCCTGAACACTGAAGCTTTCTTT. Amino acids: CASSSERTLNTEAFF.

This clonotype was picked up a small number of times. The V and J genes are TRBV20-1 and TRBJ2-5, with D uncertain. Germline V gene data show CDR1 as DFQATT and CDR2 as SNEGSKA (reference sequence). The CDR3 loop spans 12 amino acids. V lost 5 bases to trimming and J lost 2 bases, with 9 bases between them. The CDR3 sequence is CSALSDQETQYF. The CDR3 bases are TGCAGTGCTCTGTCAGATCAAGAGACCCAGTACTTC.

This sequence joins TRBV3-1 and TRBJ1-4; possibly TRBD1 for D (5 bases). Trimming removed 5 bases from V and 10 bases from J, with 20 bases in between. Germline CDR1 LGHDT, CDR2 YNNKEL (reference sequence). The CDR3 spans 15 residues. CDR3 protein: CASSSGTFTSGKLFF. CDR3 DNA: TGTGCCAGCAGCTCCGGGACCTTCACCTCCGGAAAACTGTTTTTT.

This clonotype came up many times. The rearrangement links TRBV18 to TRBJ2-7; D not resolved. This CDR3 spans 13 amino acids. The ends were cut back, 2 bases at V and 6 bases at J, with 11 bases in the middle. From germline, CDR1 is KGHSH and CDR2 LQKENI. The CDR3, as DNA: TGTGCCAGCTCACCAGGGGTTCTCCGCGAGCAGTACTTC. Translating it yields CASSPGVLREQYF.

The V gene is TRBV20-1, the J gene TRBJ1-1; 7 bases are a match to TRBD1. The CDR3 contains 13 residues. The trim removed 8 bases at V and 10 bases at J, leaving 16 bases unmatched. CDR1 is DFQATT and CDR2 is SNEGSKA in the germline V gene (reference sequence). CDR3 nucleotides: TGCAGTACAACTACAGACAGGGATATTTCAGCTTTCTTT. Amino acid sequence: CSTTTDRDISAFF.

This clonotype was counted a few times. The rearrangement links TRBV10-3 to TRBJ2-3; 7 positions match TRBD2. V trimming: 3 bases; J trimming: 1 base; junction bases outside the gene matches: 7. The germline gives CDR1 ENHRY, CDR2 SYGVKD. The CDR3 runs 16 residues. CDR3 sequence: CAISDYSGRGTDTQYF. The CDR3 region has the DNA TGTGCCATCAGTGACTATAGCGGGCGGGGCACAGATACGCAGTATTTT.

In this sample, this clonotype turned up many times. This chain joins TRBV6-2 or TRBV6-3 and TRBJ2-7, with 12 bases aligning to TRBD1. After removal of 6 bases from V and 6 bases from J, the junction contained 12 bases not matched to a gene. The germline CDR1 and CDR2 sequences are MNHEY and SVGEGT. The CDR3 runs to 16 residues. The DNA of the CDR3 is TGTGCCAGCAGAGGGCTTCCGGGACAGGGGGCTGGCGAGCAGTACTTC. Protein sequence: CASRGLPGQGAGEQYF.